This T cell receptor (beta chain) was identified during a study of human T cells and chemical hapten exposure. As for the study in general: Each patient's scalp received weekly diphenylcyclopropenone throughout the roughly 23-week study. General study points: Each of the donors had alopecia, so their immune responses may not resemble those of healthy people. Expanded TCRs showed more large CDR3 clusters than pre-sensitization or healthy control sets.

This clonotype was recorded many times. Its antigen remains unidentified. Time point in this sample: patch test 1, 2 weeks after DPC sensitization. The treatment is: therapeutic diphenylcyclopropenone sensitization with weekly scalp DPC. It was the library that attached unique molecular identifiers to individual cDNA molecules. TCRdb fed the RACE reads into MiXCR, producing one record per CDR3 protein. The profile shows 120,000 or so distinct CDR3 sequences, roughly 13% of them singletons. Sequencing was performed on whole blood, taken in connection with sensitization to the hapten diphenylcyclopropenone (DPC). This TCR came from a man between 18 and 35 years old with alopecia areata. Some clones in this sample may be carry-over from other donors' samples.

CDR3 DNA sequence: TGCAGCGTGGCGTCCGGGACAGCTGGAAACACCATATATTTT. Translation: CSVASGTAGNTIYF. The rearrangement uses TRBV29-1 and TRBJ1-3; TRBD1 aligns across 7 bases. J was trimmed by 2 bases and V by 6 bases; bases with no gene match: 7. Per germline, CDR1 SQVTM and CDR2 ANQGSEA. The CDR3 totals 14 residues.